A selection of T cell receptor beta chains follows, all from one sample in a study of identical twins. TCRdb recomputed calls from the 5' RACE reads with MiXCR, one row per CDR3 protein. The sample consists of around 490,000 distinct CDR3 sequences, nearly 15% of them appearing once. The sample was also linked to a second study, of yellow fever vaccine responses in identical twins.

Sequenced sample: CD4+ T cells sorted from blood. These receptors originate from a woman aged 18-29 years in good health. Both conserved end residues are part of each CDR3. The D gene is left open where the match is weak. Expanded clones get a size class; other rows say once, few or many, or leave the size out.

V gene	clone size	D gene	J gene	CDR3 DNA	CDR3 protein
TRBV6-1	.	.	TRBJ1-1	TGTGCCAGCAGTGACTACAGGGATTCGGGCACTGAAGCTTTCTTT	CASSDYRDSGTEAFF
TRBV20-1	many	.	TRBJ2-5	TGCAGTGCTGACATTGACCAAAGAGAGACCCAGTACTTC	CSADIDQRETQYF
TRBV28	.	TRBD2	TRBJ2-2	TGTGCCAGCAGTTTATCGGCTAGCGGGGGCACCGGGGAGCTGTTTTTT	CASSLSASGGTGELFF
TRBV5-1	many	TRBD2	TRBJ2-7	TGCGCCAGCAGCTCTACTAGCGGGAGGGCCGATTATGGCTACGAGCAGTACTTC	CASSSTSGRADYGYEQYF
TRBV7-8	few	TRBD2	TRBJ2-1	TGTGCCAGCAGCTTAGCCGAGACTAGCAGGACGGGGCAGTTCTTC	CASSLAETSRTGQFF
TRBV10-3	.	TRBD1	TRBJ1-2	TGTGCCATCAGTGCAAACCGGGACAGTAACTATGGCTACACCTTC	CAISANRDSNYGYTF
TRBV12-3/TRBV12-4	many	TRBD2	TRBJ2-1	TGTGCCATCCCCAACGGGGCGGGAGGGCCGTTTAGTGAGCAGTTCTTC	CAIPNGAGGPFSEQFF
TRBV6-6	.	.	TRBJ2-7	TGTGCCACCTCTCGGCAGTCCTACGAGCAGTACTTC	CATSRQSYEQYF
TRBV7-6	.	.	TRBJ2-3	TGTGCCAGCAGCTCCGCTAGGGTGGCAACGAGCACAGATACGCAGTATTTT	CASSSARVATSTDTQYF
TRBV20-1	.	TRBD2	TRBJ2-1	TGCAGTGCTAGCAATCTAGCGGGGGGGCACAATGAGCAGTTCTTC	CSASNLAGGHNEQFF
TRBV5-1	few	.	TRBJ2-5	TGCGCCAGCAGTCGAAGCGCGGGGGAGACCCAGTACTTC	CASSRSAGETQYF
TRBV27	.	.	TRBJ2-3	TGTGCCAGCAGTTCCCGGGGCAGGGGACCAGATACGCAGTATTTT	CASSSRGRGPDTQYF
TRBV20-1	few	.	TRBJ1-2	TGCAGTGCTAGAGGACCCGGGGGGGGCTACACCTTC	CSARGPGGGYTF
TRBV28	.	.	TRBJ1-5	TGTGCCAGCAGTTCTCCAGGGGTGAGCAATCAGCCCCAGCATTTT	CASSSPGVSNQPQHF
TRBV5-1	many	TRBD2	TRBJ2-5	TGCGCCAGCAGCTTGGCTCCCGGGACTACACAAGAGACCCAGTACTTC	CASSLAPGTTQETQYF
TRBV5-1	.	TRBD2	TRBJ2-2	TGCGCCAGCAGCACTACCTTTGGACTAGCGGGGGCCGAAAACACCGGGGAGCTGTTTTTT	CASSTTFGLAGAENTGELFF
TRBV11-2	.	.	TRBJ2-5	TGTGCCAGCAGCACCCCTAAAGGGCCCATAGGAGAGACCCAGTACTTC	CASSTPKGPIGETQYF
TRBV11-3	few	.	TRBJ2-1	TGTGCCAGCAGCTTCGGGAAGGGCCCCTACAATGAGCAGTTCTTC	CASSFGKGPYNEQFF